Given below is one T cell receptor (beta chain) in context. The table came from immunoSEQ multiplex PCR; TCRdb's copy has only in-frame clones and leaves some out. The sample records roughly 250,000 clones, 70% being singletons. V was pared by 1 base and J by 3 bases, with 10 bases between. CDR3 length: 15 residues. In germline, CDR1 is KGHSH, CDR2 LQKENI. The data belong to a study of cytotoxic CD8 clonotypes in ibrutinib-treated CLL. The chain has TRBV18 and TRBJ2-1; D may be TRBD2 (6 bases). The sequencing used PBMCs, collected after 24 months of ibrutinib treatment. The origin of this receptor is a human donor with chronic lymphocytic leukemia. The DNA of the CDR3 is TGTGCCAGCTCACCACTAGCGGCTAACTACAATGAGCAGTTCTTC. Residues: CASSPLAANYNEQFF.